The 13 T cell receptor beta chains below were found in one sample sequenced in a study of human T cells and chemical hapten exposure. TCRdb processed the RACE reads anew with MiXCR; each CDR3 protein has one entry. Here the sample spans around 300,000 distinct CDR3 sequences, about 5% being singletons. The time point was: pre-sensitization, week 0. Indicated treatment: therapeutic diphenylcyclopropenone sensitization with weekly scalp DPC. The sequencing here drew on whole blood, taken in connection with sensitization to the hapten diphenylcyclopropenone (DPC). These receptors were collected from a woman aged 18-29 years with alopecia areata. Some clones in this sample may be carry-over from other donors' samples.

Ten or more counts support this clonotype. The V gene is TRBV3-1, the J gene TRBJ1-3, with TRBD1 identical over 7 bases. Per germline, CDR1 LGHDT and CDR2 YNNKEL (reference sequence). The V gene end was trimmed by 7 bases and the J gene end by 0 bases; junction bases not matched to a gene: 3. The CDR3 contains 14 residues. The CDR3 loop is CASTGTASGNTIYF. The CDR3 nucleotides are TGTGCCAGCACCGGGACAGCCTCTGGAAACACCATATATTTT.

This clonotype was seen a handful of times. V gene TRBV7-2 combines with J gene TRBJ1-1; unclear D gene. CDR3 size: 16 residues. Trimming removed 5 bases from V and 0 bases from J, with 16 bases in between. Looked up from germline, CDR1 is SGHTA and CDR2 is FQGNSA. CDR3 sequence reads: CASSPRGVTMNTEAFF. CDR3 DNA sequence: TGTGCCAGCAGCCCCCGCGGGGTCACCATGAACACTGAAGCTTTCTTT.

This clonotype was seen a handful of times. The chain recombines TRBV20-1 with TRBJ2-7; D possibly uses TRBD1 or TRBD2 (6 bases each). Trimming cost V 5 bases and J 7 bases, with 15 bases left between them. The germline gives CDR1 DFQATT, CDR2 SNEGSKA (reference sequence). CDR3 size: 12 residues. In nucleotides, the CDR3 is TGCAGTGCTTCCCGGGGGCGAGGAGAGCAGTACTTC. It codes for CSASRGRGEQYF.

This clonotype was counted at least ten times. CDR3 protein: CASSQPGPPVGELFF. DNA for the CDR3: TGTGCCAGCAGCCAGCCGGGACCACCGGTGGGGGAGCTGTTTTTT. The chain recombines TRBV4-2 with TRBJ2-2; tentatively, D is TRBD1 or TRBD2 (5 bases each). Trimming removed 3 bases from V and 8 bases from J, with 16 bases in between. The CDR3 loop spans 15 amino acids. CDR1 and CDR2 (germline): LGHNA, YNFKEQ.

The chain employs TRBV6-5 and TRBJ1-2, with 7 bases lining up with TRBD1. V shed 6 bases and J 8 bases; nucleotides not matched to a gene: 9. In germline, CDR1 is MNHEY, CDR2 SVGAGI. The CDR3 runs 13 residues. The CDR3, as DNA: TGTGCCAGCAGCCCTGGACAGGTTGGCGGCTACACCTTC. Translated: CASSPGQVGGYTF.

The genes are TRBV25-1 and TRBJ2-2, with D unclear. The CDR3 sequence is 16 residues long. Germline V lookup: CDR1 MGHDK, CDR2 SYGVNS. Between the trimmed V and J ends, which lost 7 bases and 1 base, there was a span of 16 bases. The CDR3 protein is CASTSSDGQNTGELFF. CDR3 coding DNA: TGTGCCAGCACCTCCTCGGACGGGCAGAACACCGGGGAGCTGTTTTTT.

This clonotype was seen at least ten times. V usage is TRBV20-1 and J usage is TRBJ2-3; the match to TRBD2 covers 8 bases. CDR1 is DFQATT, CDR2 SNEGSKA, per germline (reference sequence). The trim removed 3 bases at V and 1 base at J, leaving 0 bases unmatched. The CDR3 length is 13 residues. CDR3 residues: CSARRGGTDTQYF. CDR3 nucleotides: TGCAGTGCTAGGCGGGGGGGCACAGATACGCAGTATTTT.

This clonotype was picked up many times. Written as DNA, the CDR3 is TGCAGCGTTGAAGGGCCCAAGACACCGGGACAGGGGGGGACTAGAGAGTATGGCTACACCTTC. Protein product: CSVEGPKTPGQGGTREYGYTF. The genes are TRBV29-1 and TRBJ1-2; 11 bases fit TRBD1. The germline gives CDR1 SQVTM, CDR2 ANQGSEA. V lost 1 base and J lost 5; bases outside the gene matches: 24. The CDR3 has 21 amino acids. The entire variable domain, with the rest obtained from reference TRBV29-1 and TRBJ1-2, is as follows: SAVISQKPSRDICQRGTSLTIQCQVDSQVTMMFWYRQQPGQSLTLIATANQGSEATYESGFVIDKFPISRPNLTFSTLTVSNMSPEDSSIYLCSVEGPKTPGQGGTREYGYTFGSGTRLTVV.

This clonotype has only a few counts. The chain has TRBV5-4 and TRBJ2-1; the D gene could be TRBD1 or TRBD2 (5 bases each). Trimming cost V 5 bases and J 2 bases, with 17 bases left between them. Germline values: CDR1 SGHNT, CDR2 YYREEE (reference sequence). CDR3 length equals 16 residues. The CDR3 region is CASRESGTVAYNEQFF. CDR3 DNA: TGTGCCAGCAGGGAATCCGGGACGGTGGCCTACAATGAGCAGTTCTTC. The variable domain in full, with the rest retrieved from reference TRBV5-4 and TRBJ2-1, is ETGVTQSPTHLIKTRGQQVTLRCSSQSGHNTVSWYQQALGQGPQFIFQYYREEENGRGNFPPRFSGLQFPNYSSELNVNALELDDSALYLCASRESGTVAYNEQFFGPGTRLTVL.

Ten or more counts support this clonotype. The chain joins TRBV6-2 or TRBV6-3 to TRBJ2-7; D gene ambiguous. The V end lost 6 bases, the J end lost 6 bases, and 9 bases lay between the germline ends. The CDR3 spans 11 residues. CDR1 and CDR2 (germline): MNHEY, SVGEGT. CDR3 residues: CASSQPGEQYF. CDR3 bases: TGTGCCAGCAGCCAACCCGGCGAGCAGTACTTC.

This clonotype was detected only a few times. The chain carries TRBV14 and TRBJ1-1, with 8 bases matching TRBD1. This CDR3 contains 13 residues. J gave up 4 bases and V 2 bases, and 0 bases lay outside the gene matches. Germline V CDR1 and CDR2: SGHDN, FVKESK. The CDR3 bases are TGTGCCAGCAGCCAAACAGGGGGCACTGAAGCTTTCTTT. Its translation: CASSQTGGTEAFF.

For this clonotype: This sequence may be a read error, since a much larger clone differs from it by one base. V is TRBV5-4 and J is TRBJ2-7, with D perhaps matching TRBD2 (5 bases). Trimming left V 6 bases short and J 4 bases short, with 14 bases between. CDR1 and CDR2 (germline): SGHNT, YYREEE (reference sequence). This CDR3 has 13 amino acids. The CDR3 loop reads CASTEEEAYEQYF. The CDR3 DNA reads TGTGCCAGCACCGAAGAGGAGGCTTACGAGCAGTACTTC.

This chain uses TRBV29-1 with TRBJ2-5; TRBD2 matches 8 bases. J lost 3 bases, V lost 3 bases, and 3 bases had no gene match. The germline CDR1 and CDR2 sequences are SQVTM and ANQGSEA. The CDR3 is 13 residues long. The CDR3 loop is CSVDTGGEETQYF. The CDR3 nucleotides read TGCAGCGTTGATACCGGGGGGGAAGAGACCCAGTACTTC.